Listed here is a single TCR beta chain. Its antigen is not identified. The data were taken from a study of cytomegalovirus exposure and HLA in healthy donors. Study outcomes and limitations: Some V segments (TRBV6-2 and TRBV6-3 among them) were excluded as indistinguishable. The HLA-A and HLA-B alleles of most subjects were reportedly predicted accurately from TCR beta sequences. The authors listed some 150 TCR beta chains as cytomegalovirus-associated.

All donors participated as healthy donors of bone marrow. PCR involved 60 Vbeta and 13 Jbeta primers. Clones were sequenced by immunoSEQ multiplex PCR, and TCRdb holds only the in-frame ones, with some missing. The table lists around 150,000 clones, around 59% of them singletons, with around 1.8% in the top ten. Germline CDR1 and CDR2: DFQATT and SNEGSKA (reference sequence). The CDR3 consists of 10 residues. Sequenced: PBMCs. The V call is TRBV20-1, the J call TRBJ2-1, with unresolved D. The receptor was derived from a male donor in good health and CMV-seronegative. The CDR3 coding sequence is TGCAGCTTACTCTACAATGAGCAGTTCTTC. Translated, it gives CSLLYNEQFF.